These T cell receptor beta chains were read from a single sample in a study of Graves' ophthalmopathy and Graves' hyperthyroidism. TCRdb reprocessed the multiplex PCR reads with MiXCR, giving one entry per CDR3 protein. Of under 350,000 distinct CDR3 sequences listed, under 20% are singletons. Sequenced material: peripheral blood. These receptors were taken from an adult man with Graves' ophthalmopathy. Each CDR3 is given with its conserved first and last residue. A D gene is named only where the DNA matches it firmly. The size of a clone is reported for some rows only, either as once, few or many, or as a class for expanded clones.

>TRBV27|TRBJ1-6|TRBD1|few
TGTGCCAGCAGTCGGGGGACAGGGATTTCACCCCTCCACTTT
CASSRGTGISPLHF
>TRBV7-2|TRBJ2-2|.|many
TGTGCCAGCAGCCTTCCACCCACCGGGGAGCTGTTTTTT
CASSLPPTGELFF
>TRBV19|TRBJ2-2|.|many
TGTGCCAGTAGTATGGCGGCAGGTTACGACACCGGGGAGCTGTTTTTT
CASSMAAGYDTGELFF
>TRBV29-1|TRBJ2-7|.|many
TGCAGCGTTCGGACCCCGGGACTCGCCACCTACGAGCAGTACTTC
CSVRTPGLATYEQYF
>TRBV18|TRBJ1-6|.|many
TGTGCCAGCTCAAGCCGGGACACTCATAATTCACCCCTCCACTTT
CASSSRDTHNSPLHF
>TRBV12-3/TRBV12-4|TRBJ1-2|.|many
TGTGCCAGCAGTTCACCAGGAACTGGCTACACCTTC
CASSSPGTGYTF
>TRBV2|TRBJ2-5|TRBD1|.
TGTGCCAGCAGTGAGGGACAGAAAGAGACCCAGTACTTC
CASSEGQKETQYF
>TRBV7-8|TRBJ2-7|TRBD2|many
TGTGCCAGCAGCTTAAGGAGACTAGCACTCGGGGAGCAGTACTTC
CASSLRRLALGEQYF
>TRBV10-3|TRBJ2-7|.|many
TGTGCCATCAGTGAGTCGGGTCTTGCGGGACGCGAGCAGTACTTC
CAISESGLAGREQYF
>TRBV6-5|TRBJ2-2|.|many
TGTGCCAGCAGTTACAGGGGAGCCGGGGAGCTGTTTTTT
CASSYRGAGELFF
>TRBV20-1|TRBJ2-7|TRBD2|many
TGCAGTGCAAACGGACTAGCGGGGGACTACGAGCAGTACTTC
CSANGLAGDYEQYF
>TRBV5-1|TRBJ2-7|.|many
TGCGCCAGCAGCTTTAGGGGTCCCCGCTACGAGCAGTACTTC
CASSFRGPRYEQYF
>TRBV2|TRBJ2-5|TRBD2|many
TGTGCCAGCAGTGGGGGTAGCGGGAGAGGCCAAGAGACCCAGTACTTC
CASSGGSGRGQETQYF
>TRBV4-1|TRBJ2-7|.|many
TGCGCCAGCAGCCAAGGGTTAGGACAATTATACGAGCAGTACTTC
CASSQGLGQLYEQYF
>TRBV20-1|TRBJ2-5|TRBD2|.
TGCAGTGCTGGTCGACTAGCGGGGGGAGGGACCCAGTACTTC
CSAGRLAGGGTQYF
>TRBV2|TRBJ2-2|.|many
TGTGCCAGCAGAATCAACTTGAACACCGGGGAGCTGTTTTTT
CASRINLNTGELFF
>TRBV29-1|TRBJ1-1|TRBD1|many
TGCAGCGTCGGACAGGGGACCCTGAACACTGAAGCTTTCTTT
CSVGQGTLNTEAFF
>TRBV29-1|TRBJ2-2|.|few
TGCAGCGTTCCCCAGGGGGTCCTTGCGGGGACCGGGGAGCTGTTTTTT
CSVPQGVLAGTGELFF
>TRBV4-3|TRBJ2-7|.|few
TGCGCCAGCAGCCAAGCCTGGGGAAACAGCTACGAGCAGTACTTC
CASSQAWGNSYEQYF
>TRBV6-1|TRBJ1-2|TRBD1|many
TGTGCCAGCAGTGATAGACAGGGGGAAGGCTACACCTTC
CASSDRQGEGYTF
>TRBV24-1|TRBJ1-5|.|many
TGTGCCACCAGTGATTCCCCGTATAGCAATCAGCCCCAGCATTTT
CATSDSPYSNQPQHF
>TRBV27|TRBJ2-2|.|many
TGTGCCAGCAGTTTATCGACGGGGGAGTACACCGGGGAGCTGTTTTTT
CASSLSTGEYTGELFF
>TRBV30|TRBJ1-2|.|many
TGTGCCTGGAGTGTGGGGGCAGACTATGGCTACACCTTC
CAWSVGADYGYTF
>TRBV12-3/TRBV12-4|TRBJ1-2|TRBD1|many
TGTGCCAGCAGTTTATTGGGACAGGTCTATGGCTACACCTTC
CASSLLGQVYGYTF
>TRBV7-2|TRBJ1-1|.|many
TGTGCCAGCAGCTCGTCAGGGGCTATAGGGAACACTGAAGCTTTCTTT
CASSSSGAIGNTEAFF
>TRBV12-3/TRBV12-4|TRBJ2-4|.|.
TGTGCCAGCAGTCTTGGACAACTAGCCAAAAACATTCAGTACTTC
CASSLGQLAKNIQYF
>TRBV20-1|TRBJ2-7|.|many
TGCAGTGCTAGTCGGAACCGTTACGAGCAGTACTTC
CSASRNRYEQYF
>TRBV6-4|TRBJ2-6|.|many
TGTGCCAGCAACCAACATCCACAGGGCCCTGGGGCCAACGTCCTGACTTTC
CASNQHPQGPGANVLTF
>TRBV30|TRBJ1-5|.|.
TGTGCCTGGAGTAGGCAGGGAGATCAGCCCCAGCATTTT
CAWSRQGDQPQHF
>TRBV28|TRBJ1-5|.|many
TGTGCCAGCAGTTCCCTGGGGGGCCTTTATAGCAATCAGCCCCAGCATTTT
CASSSLGGLYSNQPQHF
>TRBV6-1|TRBJ2-7|TRBD1|many
TGTGCCAGCAGTGAAGGTGCAGGGGGAAACTACGAGCAGTACTTC
CASSEGAGGNYEQYF
>TRBV7-2|TRBJ2-2|.|many
TGTGCCAGCACCCTGAGGGGAAACACCGGGGAGCTGTTTTTT
CASTLRGNTGELFF
>TRBV27|TRBJ2-7|TRBD1|.
TGTGCCAGCAGCGCCATACCCGGGACAGGGGGCCACGACGAGCAGTACTTC
CASSAIPGTGGHDEQYF
>TRBV11-2|TRBJ2-4|TRBD1|many
TGTGCCAGCAGCTCCGATCCAGGACAGGGAACGACCAAAAACATTCAGTACTTC
CASSSDPGQGTTKNIQYF
>TRBV6-1|TRBJ2-5|.|many
TGTGCCAGCATAAAGGGAGGCCTCACTTGGAAGGGGCAAGAGACCCAGTACTTC
CASIKGGLTWKGQETQYF
>TRBV5-1|TRBJ1-1|TRBD1|many
TGCGCCAGCAGCAAAGACAGGGGGATGGTGAGCACTGAAGCTTTCTTT
CASSKDRGMVSTEAFF
>TRBV2|TRBJ1-2|.|many
TGTGCCAGCAGGAGGGACGGAACTAACTATGGCTACACCTTC
CASRRDGTNYGYTF
>TRBV11-2|TRBJ2-2|.|many
TGTGCCAGCAGGGGTGGAGTGGCTAGCCATGCCGGGGAGCTGTTTTTT
CASRGGVASHAGELFF
>TRBV7-2|TRBJ2-7|.|.
TGTGCCAGCAGCTATTGGCGGTCGTCCTACGAGCAGTACTTC
CASSYWRSSYEQYF
>TRBV4-2|TRBJ1-1|.|many
TGTGCCAGCAGCCAAGTGACACTTATGAACACTGAAGCTTTCTTT
CASSQVTLMNTEAFF
>TRBV5-1|TRBJ1-1|.|many
TGCGCCAGCAGCTTAGACACCGACACTGAAGCTTTCTTT
CASSLDTDTEAFF
>TRBV6-1|TRBJ2-5|.|many
TGTGCCAGCACCTACACCCAGCGCTCCCAGTACTTC
CASTYTQRSQYF
>TRBV6-5|TRBJ1-5|TRBD1|many
TGTGCCAGCACCAGGGGGAACGAGGCGGGTCAGCCCCAGCATTTT
CASTRGNEAGQPQHF
>TRBV7-2|TRBJ2-5|TRBD2|many
TGTGCCAGCAGCTCGTCACTAGCGGGGGGGGGAGAGACCCAGTACTTC
CASSSSLAGGGETQYF
>TRBV20-1|TRBJ2-5|TRBD2|many
TGCAGTGCTAGTTTCCGGACTAGAATACAAGAGACCCAGTACTTC
CSASFRTRIQETQYF
>TRBV6-6|TRBJ1-1|.|many
TGTGCCAGCAGTCGTCTGTCGACAGCCATGAACACTGAAGCTTTCTTT
CASSRLSTAMNTEAFF
>TRBV6-5|TRBJ1-1|.|.
TGTGCCAGCAGTTATTGGGGGGACGCTGAAGCTTTCTTT
CASSYWGDAEAFF
>TRBV19|TRBJ1-1|.|many
TGTGCCAGTAGTATAGGCCCCCCACCGAACACTGAAGCTTTCTTT
CASSIGPPPNTEAFF